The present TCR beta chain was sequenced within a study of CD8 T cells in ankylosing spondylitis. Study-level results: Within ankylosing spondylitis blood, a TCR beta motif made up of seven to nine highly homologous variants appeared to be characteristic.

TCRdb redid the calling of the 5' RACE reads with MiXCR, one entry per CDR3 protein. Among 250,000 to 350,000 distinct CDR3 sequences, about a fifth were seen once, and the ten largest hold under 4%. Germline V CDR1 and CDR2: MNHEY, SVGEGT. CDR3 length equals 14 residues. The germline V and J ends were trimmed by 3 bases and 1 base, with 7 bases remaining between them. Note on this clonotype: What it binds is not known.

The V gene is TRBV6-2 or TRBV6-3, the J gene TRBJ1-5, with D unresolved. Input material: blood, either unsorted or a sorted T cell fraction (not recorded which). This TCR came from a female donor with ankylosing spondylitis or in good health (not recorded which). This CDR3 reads CASSYWVSNQPQHF. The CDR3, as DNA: TGTGCCAGCAGTTATTGGGTGAGCAATCAGCCCCAGCATTTT.